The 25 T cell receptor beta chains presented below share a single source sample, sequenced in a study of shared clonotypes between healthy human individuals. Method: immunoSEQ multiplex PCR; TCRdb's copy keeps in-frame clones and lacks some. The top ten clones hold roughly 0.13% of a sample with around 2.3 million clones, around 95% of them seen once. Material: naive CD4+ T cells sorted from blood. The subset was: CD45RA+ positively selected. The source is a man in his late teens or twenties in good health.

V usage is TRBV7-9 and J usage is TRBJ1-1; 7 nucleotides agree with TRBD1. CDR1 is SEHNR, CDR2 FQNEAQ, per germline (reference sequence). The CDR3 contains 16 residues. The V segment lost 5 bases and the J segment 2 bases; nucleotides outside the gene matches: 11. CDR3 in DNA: TGTGCCAGCAGCCTCGCCCAGGGGGGACGAAACACTGAAGCTTTCTTT. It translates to CASSLAQGGRNTEAFF.

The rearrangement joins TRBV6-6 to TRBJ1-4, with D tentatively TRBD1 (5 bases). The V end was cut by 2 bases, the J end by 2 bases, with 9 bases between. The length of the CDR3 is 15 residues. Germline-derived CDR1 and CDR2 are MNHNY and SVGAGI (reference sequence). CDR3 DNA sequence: TGTGCCAGCAGTTACACGCGGGACACTAATGAAAAACTGTTTTTT. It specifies CASSYTRDTNEKLFF.

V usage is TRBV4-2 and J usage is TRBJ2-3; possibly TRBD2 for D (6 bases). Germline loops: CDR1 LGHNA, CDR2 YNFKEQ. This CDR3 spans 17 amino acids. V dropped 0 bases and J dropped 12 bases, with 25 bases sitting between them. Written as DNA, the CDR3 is TGTGCCAGCAGCCAAGATACGACTAGGGCTGATGTTCGAGCTCAGTATTTT. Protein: CASSQDTTRADVRAQYF.

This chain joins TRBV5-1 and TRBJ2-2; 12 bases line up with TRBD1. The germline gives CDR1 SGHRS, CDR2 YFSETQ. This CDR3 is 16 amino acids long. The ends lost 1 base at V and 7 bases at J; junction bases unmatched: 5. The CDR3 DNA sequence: TGCGCCAGCAGCTTGAGGGACAGGGGGCTTGGCGGGGAGCTGTTTTTT. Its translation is CASSLRDRGLGGELFF.

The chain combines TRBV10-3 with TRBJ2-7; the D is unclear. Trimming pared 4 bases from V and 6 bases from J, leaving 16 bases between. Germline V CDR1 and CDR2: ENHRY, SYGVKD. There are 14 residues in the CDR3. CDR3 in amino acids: CAISGSTSSLEQYF. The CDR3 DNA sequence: TGTGCCATCAGTGGTAGTACTTCTTCACTCGAGCAGTACTTC.

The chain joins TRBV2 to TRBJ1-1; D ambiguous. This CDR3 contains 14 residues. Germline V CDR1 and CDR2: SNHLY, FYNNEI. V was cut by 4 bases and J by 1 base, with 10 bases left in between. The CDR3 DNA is TGTGCCAGCAGTGTATCCCGTTGGAACACTGAAGCTTTCTTT. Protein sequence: CASSVSRWNTEAFF.

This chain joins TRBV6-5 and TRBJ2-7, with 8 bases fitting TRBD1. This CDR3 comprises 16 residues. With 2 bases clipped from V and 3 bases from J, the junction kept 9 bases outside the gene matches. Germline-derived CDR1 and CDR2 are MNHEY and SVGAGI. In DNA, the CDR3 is TGTGCCAGCAGTTACAAAGGGGGACAGGTGATCTACGAGCAGTACTTC. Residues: CASSYKGGQVIYEQYF.

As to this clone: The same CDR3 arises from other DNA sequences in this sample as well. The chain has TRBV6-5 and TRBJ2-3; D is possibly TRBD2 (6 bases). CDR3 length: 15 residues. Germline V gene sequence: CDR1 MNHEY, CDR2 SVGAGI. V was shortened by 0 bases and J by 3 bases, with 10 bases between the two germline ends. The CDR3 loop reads CASSYSGGGTDTQYF. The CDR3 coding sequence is TGTGCCAGCAGTTACTCGGGGGGAGGAACAGATACGCAGTATTTT.

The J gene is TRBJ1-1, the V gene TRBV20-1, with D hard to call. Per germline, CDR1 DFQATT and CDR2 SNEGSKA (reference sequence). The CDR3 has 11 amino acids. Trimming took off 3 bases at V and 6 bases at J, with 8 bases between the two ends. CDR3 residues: CSASGVPEAFF. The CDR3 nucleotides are TGCAGTGCTAGCGGAGTGCCTGAAGCTTTCTTT.

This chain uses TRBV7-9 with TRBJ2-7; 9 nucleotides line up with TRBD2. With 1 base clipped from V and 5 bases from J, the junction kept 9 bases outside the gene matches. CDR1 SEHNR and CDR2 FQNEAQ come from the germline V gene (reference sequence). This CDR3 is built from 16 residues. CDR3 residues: CASSLGTGTSTNEQYF. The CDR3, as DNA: TGTGCCAGCAGCTTAGGGACCGGGACTAGCACCAACGAGCAGTACTTC.

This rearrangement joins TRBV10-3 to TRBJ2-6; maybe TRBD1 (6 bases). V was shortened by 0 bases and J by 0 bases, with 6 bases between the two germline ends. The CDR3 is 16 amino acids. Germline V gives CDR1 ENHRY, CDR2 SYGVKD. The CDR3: CAISESGASGANVLTF. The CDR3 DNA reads TGTGCCATCAGTGAGTCGGGGGCCTCTGGGGCCAACGTCCTGACTTTC.

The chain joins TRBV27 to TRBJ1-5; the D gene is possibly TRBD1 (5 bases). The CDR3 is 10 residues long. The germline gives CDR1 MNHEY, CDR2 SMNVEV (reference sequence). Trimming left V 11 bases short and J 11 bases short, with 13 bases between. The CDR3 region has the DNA TGTGCCGTGGGGCCTAAGGCCCAGCATTTT. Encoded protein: CAVGPKAQHF.

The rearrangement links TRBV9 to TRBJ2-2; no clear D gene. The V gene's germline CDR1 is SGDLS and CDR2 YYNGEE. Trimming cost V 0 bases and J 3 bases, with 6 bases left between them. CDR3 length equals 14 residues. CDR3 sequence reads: CASSVASYTGELFF. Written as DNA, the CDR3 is TGTGCCAGCAGCGTAGCCAGTTACACCGGGGAGCTGTTTTTT.

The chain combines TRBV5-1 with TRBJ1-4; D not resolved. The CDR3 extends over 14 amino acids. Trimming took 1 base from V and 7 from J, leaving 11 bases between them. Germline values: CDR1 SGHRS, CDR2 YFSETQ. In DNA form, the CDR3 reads TGCGCCAGCAGCTTGTCGGCAGGAGTTGAAAAACTGTTTTTT. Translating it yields CASSLSAGVEKLFF.

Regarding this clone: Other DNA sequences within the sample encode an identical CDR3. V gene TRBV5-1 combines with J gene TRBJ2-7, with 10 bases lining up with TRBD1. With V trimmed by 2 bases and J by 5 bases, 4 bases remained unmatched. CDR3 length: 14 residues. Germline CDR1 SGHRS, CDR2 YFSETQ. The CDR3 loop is CASSLGTGVDEQYF. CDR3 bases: TGCGCCAGCAGCTTAGGGACAGGGGTCGACGAGCAGTACTTC.

CDR3 nucleotides: TGTGCCTGGAGCCGAGGGGGTCTAGGAGACAATGAGCAGTTCTTC. Protein: CAWSRGGLGDNEQFF. This chain links TRBV30 with TRBJ2-1; tentative D call: TRBD1 (6 bases). The V and J ends lost 3 bases and 5 bases respectively, with 17 bases between them. The CDR3 loop spans 15 amino acids. CDR1 and CDR2 from the germline V gene are GTSNPN and SVGIG (reference sequence).

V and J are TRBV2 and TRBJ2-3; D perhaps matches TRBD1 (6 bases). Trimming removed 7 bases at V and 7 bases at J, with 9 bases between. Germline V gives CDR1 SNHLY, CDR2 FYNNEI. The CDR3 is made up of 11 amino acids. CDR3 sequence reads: CASIGGNTQYF. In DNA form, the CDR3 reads TGTGCCAGCATTGGGGGCAATACGCAGTATTTT. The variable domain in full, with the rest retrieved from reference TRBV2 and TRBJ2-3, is EPEVTQTPSHQVTQMGQEVILRCVPISNHLYFYWYRQILGQKVEFLVSFYNNEISEKSEIFDDQFSVERPDGSNFTLKIRSTKLEDSAMYFCASIGGNTQYFGPGTRLTVL.

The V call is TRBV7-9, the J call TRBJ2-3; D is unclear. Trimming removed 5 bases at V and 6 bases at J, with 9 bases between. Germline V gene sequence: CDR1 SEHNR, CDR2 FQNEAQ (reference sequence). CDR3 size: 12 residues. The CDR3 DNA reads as TGTGCCAGCAGCGTAAGGGCCGATACGCAGTATTTT. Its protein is CASSVRADTQYF.

CDR3 in amino acids: CASSLAVKGSYEQYF. CDR3 sequence (DNA): TGCGCCAGCAGCTTGGCAGTAAAGGGGTCCTACGAGCAGTACTTC. The V and J genes are TRBV5-1 and TRBJ2-7; TRBD1 is a possible D gene (5 bases). The CDR3 runs 15 residues. The V gene's germline CDR1 is SGHRS and CDR2 YFSETQ. With 0 bases removed from V and 1 base from J, the gap between germline ends came to 11 bases.

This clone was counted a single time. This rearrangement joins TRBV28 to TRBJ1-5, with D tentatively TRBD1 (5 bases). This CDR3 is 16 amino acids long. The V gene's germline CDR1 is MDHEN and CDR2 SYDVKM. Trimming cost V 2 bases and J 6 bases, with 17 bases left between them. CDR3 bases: TGTGCCAGCAGTTTAATCTCTCAGTTAGGGGTTCAGCCCCAGCATTTT. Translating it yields CASSLISQLGVQPQHF.

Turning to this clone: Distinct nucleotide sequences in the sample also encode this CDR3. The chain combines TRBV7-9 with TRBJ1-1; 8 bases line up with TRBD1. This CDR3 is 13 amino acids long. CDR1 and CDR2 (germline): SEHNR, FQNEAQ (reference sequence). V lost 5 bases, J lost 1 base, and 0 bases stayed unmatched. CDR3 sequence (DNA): TGTGCCAGCAGCGGACAGGGGAACACTGAAGCTTTCTTT. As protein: CASSGQGNTEAFF.

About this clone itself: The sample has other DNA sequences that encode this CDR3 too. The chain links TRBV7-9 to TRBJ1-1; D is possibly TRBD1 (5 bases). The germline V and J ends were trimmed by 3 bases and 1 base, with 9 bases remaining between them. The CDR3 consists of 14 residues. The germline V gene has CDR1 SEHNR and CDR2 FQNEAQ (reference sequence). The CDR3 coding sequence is TGTGCCAGCAGCTTGGGGCGACAGAACACTGAAGCTTTCTTT. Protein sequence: CASSLGRQNTEAFF.

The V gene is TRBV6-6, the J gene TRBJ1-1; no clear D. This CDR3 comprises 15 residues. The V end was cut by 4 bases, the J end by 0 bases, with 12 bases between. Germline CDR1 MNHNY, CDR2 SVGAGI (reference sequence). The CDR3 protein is CASSLINSLNTEAFF. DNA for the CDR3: TGTGCCAGCAGTTTAATCAATTCGTTGAACACTGAAGCTTTCTTT.

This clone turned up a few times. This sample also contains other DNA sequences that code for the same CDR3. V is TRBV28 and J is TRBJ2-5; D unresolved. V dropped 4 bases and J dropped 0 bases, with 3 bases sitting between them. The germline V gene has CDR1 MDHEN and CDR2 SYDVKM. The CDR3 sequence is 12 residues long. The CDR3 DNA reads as TGTGCCAGCAGTTGGTACCAAGAGACCCAGTACTTC. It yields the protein CASSWYQETQYF. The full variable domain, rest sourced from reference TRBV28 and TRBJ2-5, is DVKVTQSSRYLVKRTGEKVFLECVQDMDHENMFWYRQDPGLGLRLIYFSYDVKMKEKGDIPEGYSVSREKKERFSLILESASTNQTSMYLCASSWYQETQYFGPGTRLLVL.

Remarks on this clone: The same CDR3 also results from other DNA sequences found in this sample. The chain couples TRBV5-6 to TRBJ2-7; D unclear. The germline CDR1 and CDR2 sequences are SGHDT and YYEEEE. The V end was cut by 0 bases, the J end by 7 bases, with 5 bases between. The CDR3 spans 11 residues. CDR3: CASSLGGEQYF. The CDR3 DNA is TGTGCCAGCAGCTTGGGCGGAGAGCAGTACTTC.